This is a list of T cell receptor beta chains from one sample in a study of control samples from healthy donors and cancer patients. This table comes from immunoSEQ multiplex PCR, and its TCRdb copy is limited to in-frame clones, with some not included. Of more than 110,000 clones detected, approximately 86% appear once; the ten largest clones hold approximately 9.4%. Specimen: blood. These receptors were collected from a woman in her twenties or thirties in good health. The CDR3 runs from the conserved cysteine through the conserved F or W.

j_call | v_call | cdr3_aa
TRBJ1-3 | TRBV2 | CASGPGRGNTIYF
TRBJ2-5 | TRBV27 | CASRGRRMQETQYF
TRBJ1-1 | TRBV30 | CAWSVIWTGTEAFF
TRBJ2-6 | TRBV10-3 | CAITGGSPSSGANVLTF
TRBJ2-5 | TRBV5-6 | CASSLAGGHEETQYF
TRBJ2-2 | TRBV3-1/TRBV3-2 | CASSQAANTGELFF
TRBJ1-3 | TRBV9 | CASSSSLDPGYSGNTIYF
TRBJ1-1 | TRBV7-6 | CASSPGLMNTEAFF
TRBJ1-6 | TRBV5-4 | CASSSTQGGSYNSPLHF
TRBJ2-2 | TRBV3-1/TRBV3-2 | CASSLPWDRGTGELFF
TRBJ1-5 | TRBV28 | CASSVPLTRNQPQHF
TRBJ1-2 | TRBV6-5 | CASSPQAGENGYTF
TRBJ2-3 | TRBV3-1/TRBV3-2 | CASSRPGNTDTQYF
TRBJ2-5 | TRBV7-2 | CASSPGTSFVTDKETQYF
TRBJ1-3 | TRBV18 | CASSPENLRSGNTIYF
TRBJ2-3 | TRBV19 | CASSEQGIRGTDTQYF
TRBJ2-7 | TRBV7-9 | CASSLAGGLYEQYF
TRBJ2-7 | TRBV19 | CASSIAAGGLYEQYF
TRBJ2-5 | TRBV5-6 | CASTRQGWETQYF
TRBJ2-5 | TRBV5-1 | CASSLTSGREETQYF
TRBJ1-2 | TRBV2 | CASSFDRGLGYGYTF
TRBJ1-3 | TRBV7-9 | CASSLVWDSRAGNTIYF
TRBJ2-7 | TRBV7-2 | CASSLSGQGAYEQYF
TRBJ2-1 | TRBV2 | CASTQVGPYNEQFF
TRBJ2-2 | TRBV6-5 | CASSFSAGELFF
TRBJ2-1 | TRBV12-5 | CASGLALAGNEQFF
TRBJ1-5 | TRBV4-1 | CASSQVFSGSNQPQHF
TRBJ2-3 | TRBV29-1 | CSVGESDTQYF
TRBJ1-5 | TRBV30 | CAWSARTGVRQPQHF
TRBJ2-5 | TRBV27 | CASSGDSGRAETQYF
TRBJ2-1 | TRBV18 | CASLDYNEQFF
TRBJ2-2 | TRBV11-2 | CASRIRGTSGMVGELFF
TRBJ2-6 | TRBV30 | CAWTGGTGANVLTF
TRBJ1-3 | TRBV9 | CASSVAAGGLSTIYF
TRBJ2-7 | TRBV11-2 | CASSSPGTRRVYEQYF
TRBJ2-2 | TRBV5-1 | CASTWGGTANTGELFF
TRBJ1-1 | TRBV18 | CASSPSTAVNTEAFF
TRBJ2-1 | TRBV9 | CASSFIGGSNYNEQFF
TRBJ1-2 | TRBV24-1 | CATRSWDSGYTF
TRBJ2-1 | TRBV29-1 | CSVVRTGNEQFF
TRBJ2-5 | TRBV5-1 | CASRRDGGLETQYF
TRBJ2-4 | TRBV7-8 | CASSLAGVGNIQYF
TRBJ1-3 | TRBV7-8 | CASSLRGRSDSFSGNTIYF
TRBJ2-7 | TRBV29-1 | CSAGGIEVYEQYF
TRBJ2-7 | TRBV29-1 | CSVEPIGDQYEQYF
TRBJ1-2 | TRBV9 | CASSVGKGNYGYTF
TRBJ2-5 | TRBV7-8 | CASSPSAGVVETQYF
TRBJ2-1 | TRBV19 | CASRGFENYNEQFF
TRBJ1-1 | TRBV19 | CASTAVGVKAVTEAFF
TRBJ2-1 | TRBV30 | CAWSVAAQIAEQFF
TRBJ2-7 | TRBV6-5 | CASTNGQGAFEQYF
TRBJ2-3 | TRBV30 | CAWSPQENPSLAGGLYTQYF
TRBJ1-1 | TRBV19 | CASSIDGRGNTEAFF
TRBJ1-1 | TRBV7-6 | CASSPAFGRRTEAFF